This T cell receptor (beta chain) was found in a study of identical twins. Study results and caveats: Twin sharing of out-of-frame TCR alpha was underestimated by models in monozygotic pairs. Beta clonotypes that were abundant in cord blood contained fewer insertions, a pattern absent from memory repertoires. Among out-of-frame alpha sequences shared by twins, low generation probability occurred in excess.

This clonotype occurred a few times. What it recognizes is unknown. Template switching created a universal primer site, and the cDNA included unique molecular identifiers. Using its own MiXCR run on the 5' RACE reads, TCRdb lists one record per CDR3 protein. This table has 640,000 or so distinct CDR3 sequences, over 5% appearing once. This clonotype was obtained from a man aged 18 to 30 in good health. The sample was naive T cells sorted from blood.

The CDR3 DNA reads TGCAGTGCTACGAATCAGGACATATCAAAAGAGACCCAGTACTTC. Its translation is CSATNQDISKETQYF. J is TRBJ2-5 and V is TRBV20-1, with D tentatively TRBD1 (5 bases). Trimming took 4 bases from V and 3 from J, leaving 18 bases between them. The CDR3 length is 15 residues. From germline, CDR1 is DFQATT and CDR2 SNEGSKA (reference sequence).